Below, 12 T cell receptor beta chains from the same sample are listed, as sequenced in a study of spatial heterogeneity in lung cancer. Study results and limitations: The number of expanded tumor alpha and beta chains correlated with mutation number.

Their antigens remain unidentified. TCRdb re-called the 5' RACE reads through MiXCR, storing one row per CDR3 protein. The sample has under 20,000 distinct CDR3 sequences, roughly 5.8% seen once. Time point: sample taken at primary tumor resection. Sequences were derived from lung tumor tissue, sampled at surgery. These receptor sequences come from a female donor with early-stage non-small cell lung cancer.

The table lists this clonotype with many counts. This beta chain is a stray read from a library made for alpha chains; its abundance is not meaningful. The rearrangement joins TRBV6-2 or TRBV6-3 to TRBJ2-5; 8 bases fit TRBD2. V shed 2 bases and J 2 bases; nucleotides not matched to a gene: 7. Germline-derived CDR1 and CDR2 are MNHEY and SVGEGT. The CDR3 totals 16 residues. DNA of the CDR3: TGTGCCAGCAGTTACGTGAGCGGGAGTCCTCAAGAGACCCAGTACTTC. Encoded protein: CASSYVSGSPQETQYF.

This clonotype was seen ten or more times. The size of this beta chain means little, since it is a stray read in a library made for alpha chains. The chain combines TRBV7-2 with TRBJ2-2, with D possibly being TRBD1 (6 bases). Trimming pared 1 base from V and 5 bases from J, leaving 11 bases between. This CDR3 spans 15 amino acids. In germline, CDR1 is SGHTA, CDR2 FQGNSA. This CDR3 is CASSLGPRGTGELFF. In nucleotides, the CDR3 is TGTGCCAGCAGCTTAGGCCCCAGGGGAACCGGGGAGCTGTTTTTT.

This clonotype showed up many times. Since the library was made to target alpha chains, this beta chain is a stray read and its abundance is not meaningful. The genes are TRBV28 and TRBJ2-1; D gene uncertain. Looked up from germline, CDR1 is MDHEN and CDR2 is SYDVKM. V lost 0 bases, J lost 16 bases, and 10 bases lay in between. CDR3 size: 11 residues. In DNA, the CDR3 is TGTGCCAGCAGTTTATGGACTCTGCAATTCTTC. Amino acids: CASSLWTLQFF. Full variable domain (rest looked up from reference TRBV28 and TRBJ2-1): DVKVTQSSRYLVKRTGEKVFLECVQDMDHENMFWYRQDPGLGLRLIYFSYDVKMKEKGDIPEGYSVSREKKERFSLILESASTNQTSMYLCASSLWTLQFFGPGTRLTVL.

This clonotype was counted ten times or more. This beta chain slipped into a library made for alpha chains as a stray read, so its size is not meaningful. The rearrangement uses TRBV7-9 and TRBJ1-1, with 9 bases lining up with TRBD1. CDR1 is SEHNR and CDR2 is FQNEAQ in the germline V gene (reference sequence). The CDR3 length is 14 residues. The J segment lost 8 bases and the V segment lost 4 bases, leaving 8 bases of the junction unmatched. In DNA form, the CDR3 reads TGTGCCAGCAGCTCTAACAGGGGGCGAGGGGAAGCTTTCTTT. This sequence encodes CASSSNRGRGEAFF.

This clonotype was counted at least ten times. This beta chain is off target for a library built for alpha chains, so its abundance means little. The chain carries TRBV27 and TRBJ1-1; 7 bases are a match to TRBD1. The V gene end was trimmed by 8 bases and the J gene end by 4 bases; junction bases not matched to a gene: 4. In germline, CDR1 is MNHEY, CDR2 SMNVEV (reference sequence). There are 12 residues in the CDR3. The CDR3 is CASGTVFTEAFF. The CDR3 coding sequence is TGTGCCAGCGGGACAGTCTTCACTGAAGCTTTCTTT.

This clonotype has more than one count but fewer than ten. This beta chain slipped into a library made for alpha chains as a stray read, so its size is not meaningful. The chain couples TRBV2 to TRBJ2-2; D is perhaps TRBD1 or TRBD2 (5 bases each). The length of the CDR3 is 14 residues. V gave up 7 bases and J gave up 8 bases, with 17 bases separating them. From germline, CDR1 is SNHLY and CDR2 FYNNEI. CDR3 nucleotides: TGTGCCAGCATTGGGACGGCCGTCGGTGGGGAGCTGTTTTTT. Residues: CASIGTAVGGELFF.

This clonotype was seen repeatedly, ten times or more. This beta chain represents an off-target read in a library built for alpha chains; its size is of limited meaning. The rearrangement uses TRBV24-1 and TRBJ2-2; 9 bases fit TRBD1. The CDR3 sequence is 15 residues long. Looked up from germline, CDR1 is KGHDR and CDR2 is SFDVKD. V trimming: 0 bases; J trimming: 5 bases; junction bases outside the gene matches: 0. CDR3 region: CATSDLGQGTGELFF. Here the CDR3 DNA reads TGTGCCACCAGTGATTTGGGACAGGGGACCGGGGAGCTGTTTTTT.

The table lists this clonotype with many counts. This beta chain represents an off-target read in a library built for alpha chains; its size is of limited meaning. This rearrangement joins TRBV7-9 to TRBJ2-3; 10 positions agree with TRBD1. From germline, CDR1 is SEHNR and CDR2 FQNEAQ (reference sequence). V shed 6 bases, J shed 2 bases, and the junction held 5 bases outside the gene matches. CDR3 size: 15 residues. This CDR3 reads CASSSGTGATDTQYF. CDR3 nucleotides: TGTGCCAGCAGTTCCGGGACAGGGGCCACAGATACGCAGTATTTT.

This clonotype appeared many times. This beta chain was picked up by a library intended for alpha chains and is off target, so its count carries little meaning. This chain joins TRBV9 and TRBJ2-1; 10 bases agree with TRBD1. This CDR3 comprises 16 residues. V was pared by 4 bases and J by 7 bases, with 11 bases of the junction left unmatched. Germline V CDR1 and CDR2: SGDLS, YYNGEE. For the CDR3, the DNA is TGTGCCAGCAGCCCCAGCGGGACAGGGGCCGGGAATGAGCAGTTCTTC. It translates to CASSPSGTGAGNEQFF.

This clonotype occurred many times. The size of this beta chain means little, since it is a stray read in a library made for alpha chains. This sequence joins TRBV27 and TRBJ1-5, with D perhaps matching TRBD1 (5 bases). This CDR3 has 12 residues. V shed 3 bases and J shed 8 bases, with 8 bases lying between them. Germline V lookup: CDR1 MNHEY, CDR2 SMNVEV (reference sequence). The CDR3 nucleotides are TGTGCCAGCAGTTTTTGGGGGGAGCCCCAGCATTTT. Translating it yields CASSFWGEPQHF.

The table lists this clonotype with many counts. Because the library targeted alpha chains, this beta chain is an off-target read whose size means little. The chain uses TRBV4-1 and TRBJ2-1; 9 nucleotides agree with TRBD2. Losses at the gene ends were 1 base for V and 9 bases for J; bases not matched to a gene: 13. Germline V gives CDR1 MGHRA, CDR2 YSYEKL. The CDR3 is 17 residues long. CDR3 nucleotide sequence: TGCGCCAGCAGCCAAGCCCGGGGACTAGCAGGTGGGGGTGAGCAGTTCTTC. Translating gives CASSQARGLAGGGEQFF.

This clonotype occurred many times. The library was built for alpha chains, so this beta chain is an off-target read and its size means little. The CDR3 coding sequence is TGCAGTGCTAGAGGACAGGGGGACACTGAAGCTTTCTTT. Protein sequence: CSARGQGDTEAFF. The V gene is TRBV20-1, the J gene TRBJ1-1; 9 positions agree with TRBD1. The CDR3 covers 13 residues. Germline V gives CDR1 DFQATT, CDR2 SNEGSKA (reference sequence). The V segment lost 1 base and the J segment 3 bases; nucleotides outside the gene matches: 0.